Each of the 17 T cell receptor beta chains below was sequenced from the same sample in a study of blood T cell repertoires in COVID-19. The protocol was immunoSEQ multiplex PCR, while the TCRdb copy is restricted to in-frame clones and leaves out a portion. The data contain roughly 230,000 clones, 65% to 85% of them seen just once; the ten biggest clones take up around 8.1%. Sequencing was performed on peripheral blood. The receptor source for this set is a man aged 40-55 years with active or convalescent COVID-19.

The chain recombines TRBV19 with TRBJ2-1; TRBD2 matches at 11 bases. Germline V CDR1 and CDR2: LNHDA, SQIVND (reference sequence). V was pared by 6 bases and J by 7 bases, with 5 bases of the junction left unmatched. The CDR3 covers 14 residues. The CDR3 DNA reads TGTGCCAGTAGGAAGGTAGCGGGAGGGAATGAGCAGTTCTTC. Its protein product is CASRKVAGGNEQFF.

This clone appeared a few times. The chain combines TRBV12-5 with TRBJ1-2; D may be TRBD1 (5 bases). This CDR3 spans 16 amino acids. V was trimmed by 5 bases and J by 7 bases, leaving 23 bases between them. CDR1 and CDR2 (germline): LGHNT, FRNRAP. The CDR3 coding sequence is TGTGCTAGTGGTACGGGGACTCATTGGGGGTATTTTGGCTACACCTTC. Its translation is CASGTGTHWGYFGYTF.

The chain recombines TRBV7-3 with TRBJ2-5; perhaps TRBD1 as D (6 bases). The length of the CDR3 is 13 residues. V shed 2 bases and J shed 5 bases, with 9 bases lying between them. From germline, CDR1 is SGHTA and CDR2 FQGTGA. CDR3 in DNA: TGTGCCAGCAGCTTAGCAGGGGCGGAGACCCAGTACTTC. Its protein product is CASSLAGAETQYF.

This chain joins TRBV28 and TRBJ1-6, with 9 bases identical to TRBD1. CDR3 length: 17 residues. V shed 6 bases, J shed 4 bases, and the junction held 10 bases outside the gene matches. Looked up from germline, CDR1 is MDHEN and CDR2 is SYDVKM. CDR3 bases: TGTGCCAGCAGCCGGCGACAGGGGGGCTTTTATAATTCACCCCTCCACTTT. It yields the protein CASSRRQGGFYNSPLHF.

The chain links TRBV14 to TRBJ2-3, with 7 positions matching TRBD2. Germline loops: CDR1 SGHDN, CDR2 FVKESK. The CDR3 sequence is 19 residues long. With 0 bases clipped from V and 2 bases from J, the junction kept 14 bases outside the gene matches. The CDR3 loop is CASSQDSVVGGSPTDTQYF. Here the CDR3 DNA reads TGTGCCAGCAGCCAAGATTCCGTAGTGGGCGGGAGTCCCACAGATACGCAGTATTTT.

The V call is TRBV4-1, the J call TRBJ1-2; D gene ambiguous. Germline CDR1 and CDR2: MGHRA and YSYEKL. V was shortened by 1 base and J by 5 bases, with 14 bases between the two germline ends. This CDR3 region has 15 residues. This CDR3 reads CASSQVNQALYGYTF. The CDR3 DNA reads as TGCGCCAGCAGCCAAGTGAATCAGGCCCTTTATGGCTACACCTTC.

The chain joins TRBV24-1 to TRBJ2-2; D may be TRBD2 (6 bases). This CDR3 region has 15 residues. Germline CDR1 KGHDR, CDR2 SFDVKD. The V end was cut by 3 bases, the J end by 5 bases, with 12 bases between. DNA for the CDR3: TGTGCCACCAGTGATAACGGGAGAGGGACCGGGGAGCTGTTTTTT. As protein: CATSDNGRGTGELFF.

The rearrangement links TRBV30 to TRBJ2-4, with D hard to call. The CDR3 runs 14 residues. Germline V gene lookup returns CDR1 GTSNPN and CDR2 SVGIG (reference sequence). V was shortened by 1 base and J by 0 bases, with 7 bases between the two germline ends. For the CDR3, the DNA is TGTGCCTGGAGTGACGGGTTAGCCAAAAACATTCAGTACTTC. Amino acids: CAWSDGLAKNIQYF. Looking up the rest from reference TRBV30 and TRBJ2-4 gives the full variable domain: SQTIHQWPATLVQPVGSPLSLECTVEGTSNPNLYWYRQAAGRGLQLLFYSVGIGQISSEVPQNLSASRPQDRQFILSSKKLLLSDSGFYLCAWSDGLAKNIQYFGAGTRLSVL.

The chain recombines TRBV4-2 with TRBJ2-5, with D perhaps TRBD2 (6 bases). The CDR3 consists of 16 residues. Looked up from germline, CDR1 is LGHNA and CDR2 is YNFKEQ. V was pared by 1 base and J by 2 bases, with 14 bases between. CDR3 coding DNA: TGTGCCAGCAGCCAAGGGCCAGCGGGCATTCAAGAGACCCAGTACTTC. Its protein is CASSQGPAGIQETQYF.

The chain joins TRBV30 to TRBJ1-2; D is ambiguous. Germline V gene lookup returns CDR1 GTSNPN and CDR2 SVGIG (reference sequence). The CDR3 consists of 12 residues. Trimming took off 1 base at V and 4 bases at J, with 7 bases between the two ends. CDR3 region: CAWSEGSYGYTF. The CDR3 DNA follows: TGTGCCTGGAGTGAAGGGAGCTATGGCTACACCTTC.

This clone was counted many times. The chain uses TRBV7-2 and TRBJ2-7; a weak D match, TRBD1 (6 bases). The ends were cut back, 1 base at V and 6 bases at J, with 19 bases in the middle. CDR1 is SGHTA and CDR2 is FQGNSA in the germline V gene. This CDR3 has 16 residues. The CDR3 loop is CASSLGFNRGMVEQYF. The CDR3 region has the DNA TGTGCCAGCAGCTTAGGGTTTAATAGGGGGATGGTCGAGCAGTACTTC. Full variable domain (outside the CDR3, taken from reference TRBV7-2 and TRBJ2-7): GAGVSQSPSNKVTEKGKDVELRCDPISGHTALYWYRQSLGQGLEFLIYFQGNSAPDKSGLPSDRFSAERTGGSVSTLTIQRTQQEDSAVYLCASSLGFNRGMVEQYFGPGTRLTVT.

This rearrangement joins TRBV19 to TRBJ2-7; D is possibly TRBD1 (6 bases). The length of the CDR3 is 18 residues. V was shortened by 3 bases and J by 3 bases, with 24 bases between the two germline ends. Per the germline V gene, CDR1 is LNHDA and CDR2 is SQIVND (reference sequence). CDR3 nucleotide sequence: TGTGCCAGTAGTATCCCTCGGGCAGGGGCATCCACCTTCTACGAGCAGTACTTC. Translating it yields CASSIPRAGASTFYEQYF.

This chain uses TRBV14 with TRBJ2-7; D is perhaps TRBD2 (5 bases). The germline CDR1 and CDR2 sequences are SGHDN and FVKESK. CDR3 length: 13 amino acids. V lost 1 base to trimming and J lost 4 bases, with 8 bases between them. The chain's CDR3 is CASSQVTGYEQYF. DNA for the CDR3: TGTGCCAGCAGCCAAGTCACGGGATACGAGCAGTACTTC.

The table lists this clone with a few counts. The chain employs TRBV15 and TRBJ1-2; D call uncertain. This CDR3 has 13 residues. V lost 0 bases, J lost 8 bases, and 10 bases lay in between. Germline V gene lookup returns CDR1 LNHNV and CDR2 YYDKDF (reference sequence). CDR3 amino acids: CATSRDRLSGYTF. CDR3 bases: TGTGCCACCAGCAGAGATCGGTTGTCCGGCTACACCTTC.

The gene calls are TRBV5-4 and TRBJ2-1; no clear D gene. Trimming removed 0 bases from V and 0 bases from J, with 7 bases in between. The CDR3 sequence is 15 residues long. The germline gives CDR1 SGHNT, CDR2 YYREEE (reference sequence). CDR3 sequence reads: CASSLALSSYNEQFF. The CDR3, as DNA: TGTGCCAGCAGCTTGGCCCTGAGCTCCTACAATGAGCAGTTCTTC.

A note on this clone: The identical CDR3 is also encoded by other nucleotide sequences in the sample. V usage is TRBV7-2 and J usage is TRBJ2-7, with D tentatively TRBD2 (6 bases). The CDR3 spans 12 residues. V was pared by 4 bases and J by 4 bases, with 8 bases between. Per the germline V gene, CDR1 is SGHTA and CDR2 is FQGNSA. CDR3 nucleotide sequence: TGTGCCAGCAGCTCCGGGACTTACGAGCAGTACTTC. It encodes CASSSGTYEQYF.

This clone was observed a handful of times. The chain is built from TRBV30 and TRBJ1-2; D is undetermined. The germline V and J ends were trimmed by 3 bases and 4 bases, with 12 bases remaining between them. The germline CDR1 and CDR2 sequences are GTSNPN and SVGIG (reference sequence). This CDR3 has 13 residues. CDR3 DNA: TGTGCCTGGAGGGGAGGGTCGACCTATGGCTACACCTTC. Protein product: CAWRGGSTYGYTF.